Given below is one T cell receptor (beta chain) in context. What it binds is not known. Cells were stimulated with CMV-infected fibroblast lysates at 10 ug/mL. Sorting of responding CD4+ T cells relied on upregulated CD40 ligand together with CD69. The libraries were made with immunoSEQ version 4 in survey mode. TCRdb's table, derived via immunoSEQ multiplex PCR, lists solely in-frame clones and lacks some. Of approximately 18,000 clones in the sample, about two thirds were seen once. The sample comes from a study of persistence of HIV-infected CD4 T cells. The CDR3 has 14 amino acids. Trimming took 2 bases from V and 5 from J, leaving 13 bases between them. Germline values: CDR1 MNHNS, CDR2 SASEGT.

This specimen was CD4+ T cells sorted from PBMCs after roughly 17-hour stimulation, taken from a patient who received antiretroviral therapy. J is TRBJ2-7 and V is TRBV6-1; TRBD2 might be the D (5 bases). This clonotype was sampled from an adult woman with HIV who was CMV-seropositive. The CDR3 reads CASSEFSGTNEQYV. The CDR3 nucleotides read TGTGCCAGCAGTGAATTTTCGGGAACTAACGAGCAGTACGTC.